Following are 21 T cell receptor beta chains from one sample sequenced in a study of T cell repertoires in cytomegalovirus infection. TCRdb re-derived calls from the reads in MiXCR, one entry per CDR3 protein. Of hundreds of thousands of distinct CDR3 sequences in the sample, 24% were seen once. Sequenced sample: CD8+ T cells from PBMCs. The origin of the receptors is a human donor in good health (CMV status not recorded). Some clones in this sample may be carry-over from other donors' samples.

This clonotype turned up a few times. V gene TRBV7-9 combines with J gene TRBJ2-5, with 9 bases lining up with TRBD2. The J segment lost 0 bases and the V segment lost 5 bases, leaving 7 bases of the junction unmatched. CDR3 size: 16 residues. Germline CDR1 reads SEHNR; CDR2 reads FQNEAQ (reference sequence). For the CDR3, the DNA is TGTGCCAGCAGCGATGGTAGCGGGGGTAACCAAGAGACCCAGTACTTC. This codes for CASSDGSGGNQETQYF.

The sample holds a few counts of this clonotype. The CDR3 loop reads CSVVSVRDKESSGNTIYF. The CDR3 DNA is TGCAGCGTTGTGAGTGTTCGGGACAAGGAGAGCTCTGGAAACACCATATATTTT. The chain employs TRBV29-1 and TRBJ1-3; TRBD1 is a possible D gene (6 bases). CDR3 size: 18 residues. Germline CDR1 reads SQVTM; CDR2 reads ANQGSEA. The germline V and J ends were trimmed by 4 bases and 0 bases, with 22 bases remaining between them.

This clonotype was detected a few times. The chain links TRBV6-5 to TRBJ2-7, with a tentative D call TRBD1 (5 bases). CDR1 and CDR2 from the germline V gene are MNHEY and SVGAGI. This CDR3 spans 11 amino acids. The DNA for the CDR3 is TGTGCCAGCAGTTACTCGGGGCTGGGGAACGTC. This encodes CASSYSGLGNV.

The chain carries TRBV27 and TRBJ2-5; maybe TRBD1 (6 bases). The CDR3 contains 15 residues. Trimming shortened V by 9 bases and J by 5 bases, and 22 bases separated the two germline ends. Germline values: CDR1 MNHEY, CDR2 SMNVEV (reference sequence). The CDR3 nucleotides read TGTGCCAGGAACCAATTATTCAGGGGATGGGAGACCCAGTACTTC. Its translation: CARNQLFRGWETQYF.

This chain connects TRBV28 to TRBJ2-1; D gene uncertain. The V gene lost 7 bases and the J gene lost 3 bases, with 10 bases spanning the gap. Germline V gene lookup returns CDR1 MDHEN and CDR2 SYDVKM. This CDR3 contains 13 residues. This chain's CDR3 is CASNFDNYNEQFF. CDR3 coding DNA: TGTGCCAGCAACTTCGACAACTACAATGAGCAGTTCTTC. Looking up the rest from reference TRBV28 and TRBJ2-1 gives the full variable domain: DVKVTQSSRYLVKRTGEKVFLECVQDMDHENMFWYRQDPGLGLRLIYFSYDVKMKEKGDIPEGYSVSREKKERFSLILESASTNQTSMYLCASNFDNYNEQFFGPGTRLTVL.

The genes are TRBV7-9 and TRBJ2-7; 7 bases are shared with TRBD1. Trimming removed 5 bases from V and 2 bases from J; junction bases left unmatched: 6. Looked up from germline, CDR1 is SEHNR and CDR2 is FQNEAQ (reference sequence). This CDR3 region has 14 residues. CDR3 sequence reads: CASSNRDRAYEQYF. The CDR3 DNA reads as TGTGCCAGCAGCAACCGGGACAGAGCCTACGAGCAGTACTTC.

In this sample, this clonotype turned up a few times. The gene calls are TRBV20-1 and TRBJ2-5; 10 positions agree with TRBD2. Germline V gives CDR1 DFQATT, CDR2 SNEGSKA (reference sequence). V trimming: 0 bases; J trimming: 1 base; junction bases outside the gene matches: 11. The CDR3 is 18 amino acids. In nucleotides, the CDR3 is TGCAGTGCTAGAGAGGCTAGCGGGGGCGCCCGTCTCCAAGAGACCCAGTACTTC. It specifies CSAREASGGARLQETQYF.

The chain recombines TRBV11-2 with TRBJ2-7; 8 bases agree with TRBD1. The CDR3 contains 19 residues. CDR1 and CDR2 from the germline V gene are SGHAT and FQNNGV. Losses at the gene ends were 3 bases for V and 6 bases for J; bases not matched to a gene: 22. The CDR3 here is CASSFWSVESSTGVIEQYV. In DNA form, the CDR3 reads TGTGCCAGCAGCTTCTGGTCGGTGGAATCGTCGACAGGGGTGATCGAGCAGTACGTC.

This clonotype was seen ten or more times. The chain has TRBV12-3 or TRBV12-4 and TRBJ1-1; possible D gene TRBD1, 6 bases. The germline V and J ends were trimmed by 4 bases and 3 bases, with 15 bases remaining between them. The CDR3 is 15 amino acids. CDR3 region: CASSYREVEDTEAFF. CDR3 DNA sequence: TGTGCCAGCAGTTACAGGGAGGTGGAGGACACTGAAGCTTTCTTT.

The J gene is TRBJ1-2, the V gene TRBV29-1, with D possibly matching TRBD1 (5 bases). This CDR3 is built from 12 residues. The ends were cut back, 0 bases at V and 6 bases at J, with 8 bases in the middle. Germline-derived CDR1 and CDR2 are SQVTM and ANQGSEA. CDR3 residues: CSVEDQGDGYTF. The DNA of the CDR3 is TGCAGCGTTGAAGATCAAGGGGATGGCTACACCTTC. The whole variable domain, filled in from reference TRBV29-1 and TRBJ1-2, reads SAVISQKPSRDICQRGTSLTIQCQVDSQVTMMFWYRQQPGQSLTLIATANQGSEATYESGFVIDKFPISRPNLTFSTLTVSNMSPEDSSIYLCSVEDQGDGYTFGSGTRLTVV.

V is TRBV3-1 and J is TRBJ2-1; D is ambiguous. Germline loops: CDR1 LGHDT, CDR2 YNNKEL (reference sequence). CDR3 length: 18 residues. V was pared by 4 bases and J by 5 bases, with 24 bases between. Here the CDR3 reads CASSLGRLTNLPHNEQFF. The CDR3 DNA sequence: TGTGCCAGCAGCCTAGGTCGACTTACAAATTTACCACACAATGAGCAGTTCTTC.

This clonotype was counted between two and nine times. The V gene is TRBV7-9, the J gene TRBJ2-3; D is undetermined. The V gene lost 5 bases and the J gene lost 4 bases, with 13 bases spanning the gap. The CDR3 runs 14 residues. The V gene's germline CDR1 is SEHNR and CDR2 FQNEAQ (reference sequence). CDR3 nucleotides: TGTGCCAGCAGCCGAAACGCCCCTCCAGATACGCAGTATTTT. Encoded protein: CASSRNAPPDTQYF.

The chain couples TRBV25-1 to TRBJ1-2, with TRBD1 matching over 9 bases. CDR1 is MGHDK, CDR2 SYGVNS, per germline. The CDR3 is made up of 15 amino acids. Germline trimming cut 1 base from V and 8 bases from J; bases unmatched to any gene: 8. In DNA, the CDR3 is TGTGCCAGCAGTGAATTTATGAGGACAGGGGTAGGCTACACCTTC. It specifies CASSEFMRTGVGYTF.

The V and J genes are TRBV11-2 and TRBJ1-2, with 10 bases matching TRBD1. Losses at the gene ends were 6 bases for V and 8 bases for J; bases not matched to a gene: 12. CDR3 length: 15 residues. The V gene's germline CDR1 is SGHAT and CDR2 FQNNGV. The CDR3 nucleotides are TGTGCCAGCAGTGCCGGGACAGGGGATTTTTACGGCTACACCTTC. Encoded protein: CASSAGTGDFYGYTF.

A remark on this clonotype: A much larger clone is a single base away; this may be a read error. CDR3 sequence: CASSQEAYEQYF. DNA of the CDR3: TGTGCCAGCAGCCAGGAGGCCTACGAGCAGTACTTC. The rearrangement links TRBV7-9 to TRBJ2-7; D possibly corresponds to TRBD2 (5 bases). The V end lost 5 bases, the J end lost 2 bases, and 7 bases lay between the germline ends. The CDR3 extends over 12 amino acids. Germline V gives CDR1 SEHNR, CDR2 FQNEAQ (reference sequence).

This chain uses TRBV14 with TRBJ2-1; TRBD2 agrees at 8 bases. V shed 1 base, J shed 6 bases, and the junction held 8 bases outside the gene matches. The CDR3 loop spans 16 amino acids. Germline loops: CDR1 SGHDN, CDR2 FVKESK. In DNA form, the CDR3 reads TGTGCCAGCAGCCAAGGCGCAGAGCGGGGGATCAATGAGCAGTTCTTC. This sequence encodes CASSQGAERGINEQFF.

This clonotype was seen many times. CDR3 amino acids: CASSQESGSYGYTF. DNA of the CDR3: TGCGCCAGCAGCCAAGAATCGGGGAGCTATGGCTACACCTTC. The rearrangement uses TRBV4-1 and TRBJ1-2; D ambiguous. CDR3 length equals 14 residues. Germline V gene lookup returns CDR1 MGHRA and CDR2 YSYEKL. The ends were cut back, 0 bases at V and 4 bases at J, with 9 bases in the middle.

The table lists this clonotype with many counts. The rearrangement links TRBV7-2 to TRBJ2-2, with D perhaps matching TRBD2 (5 bases). Germline V lookup: CDR1 SGHTA, CDR2 FQGNSA. CDR3 length equals 13 residues. Trimming cost V 5 bases and J 5 bases, with 9 bases left between them. CDR3 in DNA: TGTGCCAGCAGCATGCTAGCTACCGGGGAGCTGTTTTTT. It codes for CASSMLATGELFF.

V is TRBV28 and J is TRBJ2-1; D gene ambiguous. The CDR3 sequence is 14 residues long. Germline V gene data show CDR1 as MDHEN and CDR2 as SYDVKM. Deletions cut 2 bases from V and 1 base from J, with 6 bases between. CDR3 sequence (DNA): TGTGCCAGCAGTTTACAAGAGTCCTACAATGAGCAGTTCTTC. Translation gives CASSLQESYNEQFF.

The genes are TRBV27 and TRBJ1-1; D gene ambiguous. The CDR3 spans 13 residues. Germline lookup yields CDR1 MNHEY and CDR2 SMNVEV (reference sequence). Trimming removed 5 bases from V and 3 bases from J, with 10 bases in between. As DNA, the CDR3 is TGTGCCAGCAGTCCCCTCGGACACACTGAAGCTTTCTTT. Amino acids: CASSPLGHTEAFF.

This clonotype was seen a handful of times. V is TRBV11-2 and J is TRBJ2-1; D is perhaps TRBD2 (6 bases). The germline CDR1 and CDR2 sequences are SGHAT and FQNNGV. The V end lost 3 bases, the J end lost 3 bases, and 9 bases lay between the germline ends. The CDR3 has 14 amino acids. The CDR3: CASSLWGVYNEQFF. The CDR3 DNA reads as TGTGCCAGCAGCTTGTGGGGGGTCTACAATGAGCAGTTCTTC.